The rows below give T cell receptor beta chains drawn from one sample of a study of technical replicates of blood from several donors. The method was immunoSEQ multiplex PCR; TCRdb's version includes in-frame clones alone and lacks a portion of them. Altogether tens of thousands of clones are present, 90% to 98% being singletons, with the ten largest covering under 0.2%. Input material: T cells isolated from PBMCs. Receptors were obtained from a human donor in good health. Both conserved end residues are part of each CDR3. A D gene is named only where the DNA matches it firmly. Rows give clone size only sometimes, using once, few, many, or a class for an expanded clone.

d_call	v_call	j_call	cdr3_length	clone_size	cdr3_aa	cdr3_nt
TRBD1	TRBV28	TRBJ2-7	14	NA	CASRPGGAPYEQYF	TGTGCCAGCAGACCAGGGGGCGCTCCCTACGAGCAGTACTTC
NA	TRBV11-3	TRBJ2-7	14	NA	CASSLRGHSYEQYF	TGTGCCAGCAGCTTGCGGGGTCACTCCTACGAGCAGTACTTC
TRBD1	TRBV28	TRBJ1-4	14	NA	CASRPGTGGEKLFF	TGTGCCAGCCGCCCCGGGACAGGGGGCGAAAAACTGTTTTTT
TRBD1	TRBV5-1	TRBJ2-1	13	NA	CASSRDRENEQFF	TGCGCCAGCAGTAGGGACAGGGAGAATGAGCAGTTCTTC
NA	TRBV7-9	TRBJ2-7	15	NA	CASSLGAYQAYEQYF	TGTGCCAGCAGCTTAGGGGCTTATCAGGCCTACGAGCAGTACTTC
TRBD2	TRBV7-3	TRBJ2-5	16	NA	CASSPSTSGGQETQYF	TGTGCCAGCAGCCCCTCGACTAGCGGGGGGCAAGAGACCCAGTACTTC
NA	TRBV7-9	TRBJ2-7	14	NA	CASSYPQLGHEQYF	TGTGCCAGCAGCTATCCCCAGTTGGGCCACGAGCAGTACTTC
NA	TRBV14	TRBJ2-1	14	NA	CASSQVGRGNEQFF	TGTGCCAGCAGCCAAGTGGGCCGGGGTAATGAGCAGTTCTTC
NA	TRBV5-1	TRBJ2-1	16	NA	CASSFPRLSSYNEQFF	TGCGCCAGCAGCTTTCCTCGTCTTAGCTCCTACAATGAGCAGTTCTTC
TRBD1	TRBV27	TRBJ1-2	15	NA	CATRRHSDRGNGYTF	TGTGCCACCAGGCGCCACTCGGACAGGGGGAACGGCTACACCTTC
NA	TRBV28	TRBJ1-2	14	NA	CASSSPTASYGYTF	TGTGCCAGCAGTTCACCCACAGCATCCTATGGCTACACCTTC
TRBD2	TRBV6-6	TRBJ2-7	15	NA	CASSYGTSGGYEQYF	TGTGCCAGCAGTTACGGGACTAGCGGGGGGTACGAGCAGTACTTC
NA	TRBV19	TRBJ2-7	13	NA	CASSEDFNYEQYF	TGTGCCAGTAGTGAGGACTTTAACTACGAGCAGTACTTC
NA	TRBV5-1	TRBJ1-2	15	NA	CASSLGQGRDYGYTF	TGCGCCAGCAGCTTGGGGCAGGGTCGGGACTATGGCTACACCTTC
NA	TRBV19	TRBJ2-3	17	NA	CASSIELRRRGADTQYF	TGTGCCAGTAGTATAGAACTACGCCGGAGGGGCGCAGATACGCAGTATTTT
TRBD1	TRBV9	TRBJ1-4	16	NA	CASSLGQQSTNEKLFF	TGTGCCAGCAGCTTGGGACAGCAATCAACTAATGAAAAACTGTTTTTT
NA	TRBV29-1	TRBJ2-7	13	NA	CSVASASSYEQYF	TGCAGCGTGGCTAGCGCGAGCTCCTACGAGCAGTACTTC
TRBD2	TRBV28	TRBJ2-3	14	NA	CASRGEGNTDTQYF	TGTGCCAGCAGGGGGGAGGGGAACACAGATACGCAGTATTTT
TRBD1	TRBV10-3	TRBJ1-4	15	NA	CATRGQGTTNEKLFF	TGTGCCACCAGGGGACAGGGAACAACTAATGAAAAACTGTTTTTT
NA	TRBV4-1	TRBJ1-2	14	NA	CASSQQLQGNVGTF	TGCGCCAGCAGCCAACAGCTTCAGGGGAATGTTGGCACCTTC
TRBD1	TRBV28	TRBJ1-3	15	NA	CASRKTGGPGNTIYF	TGTGCCAGCAGGAAAACAGGGGGTCCTGGAAACACCATATATTTT
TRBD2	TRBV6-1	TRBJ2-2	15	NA	CAIPSGRGNTGELFF	TGTGCCATCCCTAGCGGGAGGGGGAACACCGGGGAGCTGTTTTTT
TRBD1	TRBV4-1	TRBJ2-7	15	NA	CASSRPGTGIYEQYF	TGCGCCAGCAGCCGACCCGGGACAGGGATTTACGAGCAGTACTTC
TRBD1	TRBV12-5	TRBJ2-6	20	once	CASGLVKTGGAYSGANVLTF	TGTGCTAGTGGTTTGGTAAAGACAGGGGGCGCCTACTCTGGGGCCAACGTCCTGACTTTC
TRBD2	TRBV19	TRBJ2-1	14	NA	CASSSGTKYNEQFF	TGTGCCAGTAGCAGCGGGACTAAGTACAATGAGCAGTTCTTC
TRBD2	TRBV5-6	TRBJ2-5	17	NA	CASTWGGSNIWAETQYF	TGTGCCAGCACGTGGGGGGGTTCTAATATTTGGGCGGAGACCCAGTACTTC
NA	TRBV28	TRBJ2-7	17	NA	CASSLQRGGRGNYEQYF	TGTGCCAGCAGTTTGCAACGAGGCGGCCGGGGGAACTACGAGCAGTACTTC
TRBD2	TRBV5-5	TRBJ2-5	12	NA	CASAGTTETQYF	TGTGCCAGCGCCGGGACTACGGAGACCCAGTACTTC
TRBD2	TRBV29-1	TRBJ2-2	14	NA	CSGLRAGGTGELFF	TGCAGCGGTCTAAGAGCGGGAGGCACCGGGGAGCTGTTTTTT
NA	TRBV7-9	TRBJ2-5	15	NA	CASSFTTVSQGTQYF	TGTGCCAGCAGCTTTACGACAGTATCTCAAGGGACCCAGTACTTC
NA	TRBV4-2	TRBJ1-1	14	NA	CASSQDGGGTEAFF	TGTGCCAGCAGCCAAGATGGGGGAGGGACTGAAGCTTTCTTT
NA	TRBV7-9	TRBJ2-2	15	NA	CASSGHGGNTGELFF	TGTGCCAGCAGTGGTCACGGGGGGAACACCGGGGAGCTGTTTTTT
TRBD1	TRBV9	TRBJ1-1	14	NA	CASSVTGANTEAFF	TGTGCCAGCAGCGTAACAGGGGCAAACACTGAAGCTTTCTTT
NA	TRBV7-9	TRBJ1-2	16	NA	CASSSPGLGGVNGYTF	TGTGCCAGCAGCTCCCCGGGACTAGGAGGGGTAAATGGCTACACCTTC
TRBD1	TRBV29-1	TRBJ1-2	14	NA	CSVNGQVVADGYTF	TGCAGCGTTAATGGACAGGTCGTAGCGGATGGCTACACCTTC
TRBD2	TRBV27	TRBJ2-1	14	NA	CASRRTSEYNEQFF	TGTGCCAGCAGGAGGACTAGCGAGTACAATGAGCAGTTCTTC
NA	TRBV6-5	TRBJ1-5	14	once	CASSLQASGQPQHF	TGTGCCAGCAGCCTACAGGCATCAGGTCAGCCCCAGCATTTT
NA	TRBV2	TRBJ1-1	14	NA	CASLGTRKNTEAFF	TGTGCCAGCTTGGGGACACGGAAGAACACTGAAGCTTTCTTT
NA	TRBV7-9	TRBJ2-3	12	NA	CASSLETDTQYF	TGTGCCAGCAGCCTTGAGACAGATACGCAGTATTTT
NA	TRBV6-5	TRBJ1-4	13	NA	CASSSTRNEKLFF	TGTGCCAGCAGTTCCACCCGGAATGAAAAACTGTTTTTT
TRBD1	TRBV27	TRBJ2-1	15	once	CASSFDRGRNNEQFF	TGTGCCAGCAGTTTCGACAGGGGTCGAAACAATGAGCAGTTCTTC
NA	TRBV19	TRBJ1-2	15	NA	CASSIRQISHYGYTF	TGTGCCAGTAGTATAAGACAGATCTCACACTATGGCTACACCTTC
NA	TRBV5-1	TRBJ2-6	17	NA	CASSLQGESSGANVLTF	TGCGCCAGCAGCTTACAGGGTGAGAGCTCTGGGGCCAACGTCCTGACTTTC
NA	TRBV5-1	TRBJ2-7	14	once	CASSLSLLTPEQYF	TGCGCCAGCAGCTTGTCACTCCTAACCCCGGAGCAGTACTTC
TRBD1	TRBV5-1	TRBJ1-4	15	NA	CASSLGDRGTEKLFF	TGCGCCAGCAGCTTGGGGGACAGGGGGACCGAAAAACTGTTTTTT
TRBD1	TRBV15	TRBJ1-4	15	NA	CATSRGRTGSGKLFF	TGTGCCACCAGCAGAGGCCGGACAGGGTCGGGAAAACTGTTTTTT
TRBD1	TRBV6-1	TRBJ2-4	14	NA	CASSSDRGGNIQYF	TGTGCCAGCAGTTCCGACAGGGGTGGAAACATTCAGTACTTC
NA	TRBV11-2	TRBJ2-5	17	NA	CASSLGRGLPTQETQYF	TGTGCCAGCAGCTTAGGGCGAGGACTCCCTACACAAGAGACCCAGTACTTC
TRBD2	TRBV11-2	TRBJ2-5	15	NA	CASSRGTSGQETQYF	TGTGCCAGCAGCCGTGGAACTAGCGGCCAAGAGACCCAGTACTTC
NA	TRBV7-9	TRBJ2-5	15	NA	CASSLGYGAQETQYF	TGTGCCAGCAGCTTAGGTTACGGAGCGCAAGAGACCCAGTACTTC
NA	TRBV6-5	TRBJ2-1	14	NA	CASSTIRAEGEQFF	TGTGCCAGCAGTACCATCCGGGCGGAGGGTGAGCAGTTCTTC
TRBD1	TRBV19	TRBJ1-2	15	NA	CASSIQRDRVRGYTF	TGTGCCAGTAGTATACAGCGGGACAGGGTGCGAGGCTACACCTTC